This TCR beta chain was found in a study of T cell repertoires in cytomegalovirus infection. Study context: HLA-B-restricted CMV epitopes that are well studied were used alongside recently identified HLA-C-restricted ones. Matching HLA type and CMV infection were both indicated by public TCR beta signatures.

With 0 bases removed from V and 3 bases from J, the gap between germline ends came to 11 bases. The CDR3 covers 15 residues. The germline V gene has CDR1 SGHTA and CDR2 FQGNSA. Each CDR3 protein is one row after TCRdb ran MiXCR on the reads. The repertoire holds hundreds of thousands of distinct CDR3 sequences, with about two fifths as singletons. Points on this clonotype: Its antigen is as yet unknown.

The sequence was collected from a human donor in good health (CMV status not recorded). Some clones in this sample may be carry-over from other donors' samples. The sequences come from cultured PBMCs, collected from culture after CMV antigen stimulation. The chain recombines TRBV7-2 with TRBJ1-2; D gene unclear. The CDR3 sequence: CASSLADPYDYGYTF. In DNA, the CDR3 is TGTGCCAGCAGCTTAGCTGACCCCTATGACTATGGCTACACCTTC.